This TCR beta chain was identified during a study of shared clonotypes between healthy human individuals. Overall study: Per-donor plates numbered three CD4 naive, three CD4 memory, two CD8 naive and one CD8 memory.

Over several immunoSEQ plates, each subset's genomic DNA was distributed in even portions. TCRdb's copy holds only in-frame clones and misses some; the assay was immunoSEQ multiplex PCR. The sample yields just over 2,000,000 clones, around 95% seen once. Study results and caveats: A generally larger estimated richness was seen in naive subsets than in memory subsets.

The CDR3 is 14 residues long. CDR1 and CDR2 (germline): MGHRA, YSYEKL. V was clipped by 0 bases and J by 11 bases, with 16 bases between them. Negatively enriched CD4+ T cells were divided by CD45RA into naive and memory. About this clone: Its target is not known.

This TCR came from a young man in good health. The sample comprised naive CD4+ T cells sorted from blood. Subset in this sample: CD45RA+ positively selected. V gene TRBV4-1 combines with J gene TRBJ1-1; no reliable D call. CDR3 region: CASSQEIGGNRAFF. CDR3 DNA sequence: TGCGCCAGCAGCCAAGAAATAGGCGGCAACCGGGCTTTCTTT.